This is a list of T cell receptor beta chains from one sample in a study of blood T cell repertoires in COVID-19. The protocol was immunoSEQ multiplex PCR, while the TCRdb copy is restricted to in-frame clones and leaves out a portion. The data show around 64,000 clones, roughly 87% seen once. Sequences were obtained from peripheral blood. The receptors were sampled from a man older than 75 in a cohort sampled during active COVID-19. Both conserved end residues are part of each CDR3. The D gene is left open where the match is weak. Clone size, where shown, is once, few, many, or a class for clones that have expanded.

D gene	clone size	V gene	J gene	CDR3 DNA	CDR3 protein
TRBD2	.	TRBV5-1	TRBJ2-3	TGCGCCAGCAGGTTAGCGGGTACCACAGATACGCAGTATTTT	CASRLAGTTDTQYF
TRBD1	.	TRBV4-2	TRBJ1-4	TGTGCCAGCAGCCAGGACAGGGCAAGGTATGAAAAACTGTTTTTT	CASSQDRARYEKLFF
TRBD2	.	TRBV4-1	TRBJ2-1	TGCGCCAGCAGAAATAGCGGGGGGCATAGTTACAATGAGCAGTTCTTC	CASRNSGGHSYNEQFF
TRBD1	.	TRBV5-6	TRBJ1-5	TGTGCCAGCAGCGCCAGGACAGGTCTCAATCAGCCCCAGCATTTT	CASSARTGLNQPQHF
.	.	TRBV2	TRBJ1-5	TGTGCCAGCAGTGCCCAGACAGCTACTAGCAATCAGCCCCAGCATTTT	CASSAQTATSNQPQHF
TRBD1	.	TRBV27	TRBJ2-5	TGTGCCAGCAGTTCGACAGGGAAGGGGAAGACCCAGTACTTC	CASSSTGKGKTQYF
TRBD1	.	TRBV7-9	TRBJ1-1	TGTGCCAGCAGCCGCTCGACAGGGGTAAACACTGAAGCTTTCTTT	CASSRSTGVNTEAFF
.	.	TRBV6-5	TRBJ2-2	TGTGCCAGCAGTTACAGGGGGAGTGGCACCGGGGAGCTGTTTTTT	CASSYRGSGTGELFF
TRBD1	.	TRBV5-1	TRBJ1-5	TGCGCCAGCAGCCCGGACAGGGATCAGCCCCAGCATTTT	CASSPDRDQPQHF
TRBD1	.	TRBV7-9	TRBJ1-5	TGTGCCAGCAGCCGGACAGGAGACCCGGGTCAGCCCCAGCATTTT	CASSRTGDPGQPQHF
.	.	TRBV18	TRBJ1-1	TGTGCCAGCTCACCCGAGACAGGGAACACTGAAGCTTTCTTT	CASSPETGNTEAFF
TRBD1	few	TRBV2	TRBJ1-5	TGTGCCAGCAGCGGGGACAGGGGCAGTGGGCAGCCCCAGCATTTT	CASSGDRGSGQPQHF
.	.	TRBV7-8	TRBJ1-2	TGTGCCAGCAGCCTAACAGGGCTGGGCTACACCTTC	CASSLTGLGYTF
TRBD1	.	TRBV6-6	TRBJ2-1	TGTGCCAGCAGTTACACAGGGGGATTCAATGAGCAGTTCTTC	CASSYTGGFNEQFF
TRBD1	.	TRBV6-5	TRBJ1-1	TGTGCCAGCAGTTTGGGACAGGGTACAGCTTTCTTT	CASSLGQGTAFF
.	.	TRBV6-5	TRBJ2-7	TGTGCCACTACAGGGACTACCTCCTACGAGCAGTACTTC	CATTGTTSYEQYF
TRBD1	once	TRBV12-5	TRBJ1-2	TGTGCTAGTGGTTTGCCTCTCGGACAGGGGGCGGATGGCTACACCTTC	CASGLPLGQGADGYTF
TRBD1	.	TRBV29-1	TRBJ2-5	TGCAGCGTCAGAGGGGGCAGGGGGCATGGGGCGCTAGAGACCCAGTACTTC	CSVRGGRGHGALETQYF
.	.	TRBV5-5	TRBJ2-1	TGTGCCAGCAGCTTGGGCGGTGGTAGCGGTGAGCAGTTCTTC	CASSLGGGSGEQFF
.	.	TRBV27	TRBJ1-5	TGTGCCAGCAGTCCCGCGGGGGCTACTCAGCCCCAGCATTTT	CASSPAGATQPQHF
TRBD1	.	TRBV7-9	TRBJ2-3	TGTGCCAGCAGCGCGGACCCGGGACAGGGGACAGATACGCAGTATTTT	CASSADPGQGTDTQYF
TRBD1	.	TRBV19	TRBJ1-5	TGTGCCAGTAAGATTTGGCAGGGGGCTTTGCAGCCCCAGCATTTT	CASKIWQGALQPQHF
.	.	TRBV3-1/TRBV3-2	TRBJ1-2	TGTGCCAGCAGCCAAGATTCGGGGGGCAGGGGCTACACCTTC	CASSQDSGGRGYTF
.	.	TRBV2	TRBJ1-1	TGTGCCAGCACCGTCAGAAGAACCCTCACTGAAGCTTTCTTT	CASTVRRTLTEAFF
TRBD1	.	TRBV11-2	TRBJ1-1	TGTGCCAGCAGCCCTAATCTCGGGACAGTGAACACTGAAGCTTTCTTT	CASSPNLGTVNTEAFF
TRBD1	few	TRBV5-6	TRBJ1-2	TGTGCCAGAAATGCGACAGGGAGGTATGGCTACACCTTC	CARNATGRYGYTF
.	.	TRBV9	TRBJ2-1	TGTGCCAGCAGCCCAAGAGAAAATGAGCAGTTCTTC	CASSPRENEQFF
TRBD2	once	TRBV5-3	TRBJ2-3	TGTGCCAGAAGCTTTCTTACTAGCGGGATAACAGATACGCAGTATTTT	CARSFLTSGITDTQYF
.	.	TRBV6-5	TRBJ2-7	TGTGCCAGCAGTTTCCGGGACACCTCCTACGAGCAGTACTTC	CASSFRDTSYEQYF
.	once	TRBV6-6	TRBJ2-7	TGTGCCAGCAGTTACTTTCCAGGGACCTACGAGCAGTACTTC	CASSYFPGTYEQYF
.	.	TRBV29-1	TRBJ2-1	TGCAGCGTTGAAAAACAGGGTTCCGCGTTCTTC	CSVEKQGSAFF
TRBD1	once	TRBV28	TRBJ1-2	TGTGCCAGTAACAGGGGGCTCGATGGCTACACCTTC	CASNRGLDGYTF
TRBD1	once	TRBV6-5	TRBJ1-5	TGTGCCAGCAGGGGCGGACAGGGAGGTCAGCCCCAGCATTTT	CASRGGQGGQPQHF
.	.	TRBV5-4	TRBJ1-1	TGTGCCAGCAGCTTTGGGGGAGGGGTGAACACTGAAGCTTTCTTT	CASSFGGGVNTEAFF
.	.	TRBV7-2	TRBJ1-2	TGTGCCAGCAGCTTACCAGGGAACTATGGCTACACCTTC	CASSLPGNYGYTF
TRBD2	.	TRBV18	TRBJ2-7	TGTGCCAGCTCACAAAGACTAGCGGGGGGGCAATGGGAGCAGTACTTC	CASSQRLAGGQWEQYF
.	few	TRBV7-2	TRBJ2-7	TGTGCCAGCAGCTCACAGGGTTTAACCTACGAGCAGTACTTC	CASSSQGLTYEQYF
.	.	TRBV5-1	TRBJ1-4	TGCGCCAGCAGCCCCAATAGAGATGTGGCTAATGAAAAACTGTTTTTT	CASSPNRDVANEKLFF
.	.	TRBV5-8	TRBJ2-1	TGTGCCAGCAGCTTGGACACGGGGTTGGTTTACAATGAGCAGTTCTTC	CASSLDTGLVYNEQFF
TRBD1	.	TRBV15	TRBJ2-2	TGTGCCACCAGCAGAGATCCCGGACAGGGGGCCGGCGGGGAGCTGTTTTTT	CATSRDPGQGAGGELFF
TRBD1	.	TRBV7-3	TRBJ1-2	TGTGCCGGCAGCTTAATCGGCGGAACAGGGGTGGATGGCTACACCTTC	CAGSLIGGTGVDGYTF
TRBD1	.	TRBV19	TRBJ1-2	TGTGCCAGTAGTGCCCGGGACAGTAACTATGGCTACACCTTC	CASSARDSNYGYTF
.	once	TRBV25-1	TRBJ2-6	TGTGCCAGCAAAAAGAGCTCTGGGGCCAACGTCCTGACTTTC	CASKKSSGANVLTF
.	.	TRBV9	TRBJ2-3	TGTGCCAGCAGCGTAGGGGCTAGCGATAGCACAGATACGCAGTATTTT	CASSVGASDSTDTQYF
.	.	TRBV2	TRBJ1-4	TGTGCCAGCAGAACAGGAATAAAACTGTTTTTT	CASRTGIKLFF
.	.	TRBV24-1	TRBJ2-3	TGTGCCACCAGTGGGACTAGCACAGATACGCAGTATTTT	CATSGTSTDTQYF
TRBD1	few	TRBV7-8	TRBJ1-2	TGTGCCAGCAGCTTAGGACAGGGGAGGAACTATGGCTACACCTTC	CASSLGQGRNYGYTF
.	.	TRBV7-9	TRBJ2-3	TGTGCCAGCAGCTCAGTGGATACGCAGTATTTT	CASSSVDTQYF
TRBD1	.	TRBV2	TRBJ1-2	TGTGCCAGCCACGAACAGGGGCTCTATGGCTACACCTTC	CASHEQGLYGYTF
.	.	TRBV30	TRBJ2-7	TGTGCCTGGAGTCGCGCCTTCTCCTACGAGCAGTACTTC	CAWSRAFSYEQYF
.	.	TRBV3-1/TRBV3-2	TRBJ2-7	TGTGCCAGCAGCCAAGATCTAGGGCAGGGGAAGCAGTACTTC	CASSQDLGQGKQYF
.	.	TRBV20-1	TRBJ2-5	TGCAGTGCTATAAAAGAGACCCAGTACTTC	CSAIKETQYF
.	.	TRBV7-9	TRBJ1-1	TGTGCCAGCAGCTTATTTAGGGGGGGCGCATGGGCTTTCTTT	CASSLFRGGAWAFF
.	.	TRBV6-1	TRBJ1-4	TGTGCCAGCAGCCCAGGGGCTGAAAAACTGTTTTTT	CASSPGAEKLFF
.	.	TRBV3-1/TRBV3-2	TRBJ1-1	TGTGCCAGCAGCCAAGAAGGAGGGGAAGCTTTCTTT	CASSQEGGEAFF